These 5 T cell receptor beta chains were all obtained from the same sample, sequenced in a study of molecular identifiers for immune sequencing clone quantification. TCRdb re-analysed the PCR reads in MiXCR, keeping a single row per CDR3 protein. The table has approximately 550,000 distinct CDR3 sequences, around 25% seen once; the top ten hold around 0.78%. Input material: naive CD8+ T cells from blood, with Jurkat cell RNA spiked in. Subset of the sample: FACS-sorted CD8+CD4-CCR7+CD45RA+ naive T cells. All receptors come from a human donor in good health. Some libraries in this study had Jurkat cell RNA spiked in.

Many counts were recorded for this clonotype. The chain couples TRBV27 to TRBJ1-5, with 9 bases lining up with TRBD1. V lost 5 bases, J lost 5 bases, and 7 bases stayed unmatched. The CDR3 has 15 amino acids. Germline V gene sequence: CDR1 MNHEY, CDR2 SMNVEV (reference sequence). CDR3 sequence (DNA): TGTGCCAGCAGTCACAGGGGGCTTGGGGATCAGCCCCAGCATTTT. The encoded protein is CASSHRGLGDQPQHF.

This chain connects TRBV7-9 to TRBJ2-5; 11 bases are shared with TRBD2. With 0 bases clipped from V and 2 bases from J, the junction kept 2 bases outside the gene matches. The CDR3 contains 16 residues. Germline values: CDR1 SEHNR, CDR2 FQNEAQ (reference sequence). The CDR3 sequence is CASSLARTSGQETQYF. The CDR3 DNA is TGTGCCAGCAGCTTAGCGAGGACTAGCGGGCAAGAGACCCAGTACTTC.

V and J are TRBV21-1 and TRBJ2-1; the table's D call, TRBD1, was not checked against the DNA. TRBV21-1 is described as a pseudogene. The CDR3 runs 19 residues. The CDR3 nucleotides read TGTGCCAGCAGCAAACGTAGGGGTAAGCATTTGGTCTCCTACAATGAGCAGTTCTTC. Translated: CASSKRRGKHLVSYNEQFF.

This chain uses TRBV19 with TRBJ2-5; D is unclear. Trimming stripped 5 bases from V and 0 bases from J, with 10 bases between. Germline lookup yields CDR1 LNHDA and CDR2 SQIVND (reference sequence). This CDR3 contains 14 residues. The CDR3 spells CASSAWGDQETQYF. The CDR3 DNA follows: TGTGCCAGTAGTGCGTGGGGTGACCAAGAGACCCAGTACTTC.

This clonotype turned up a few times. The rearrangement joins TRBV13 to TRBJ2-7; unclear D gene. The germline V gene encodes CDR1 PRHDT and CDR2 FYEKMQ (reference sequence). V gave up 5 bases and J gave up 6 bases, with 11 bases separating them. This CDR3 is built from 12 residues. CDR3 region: CASSLRSPEQYF. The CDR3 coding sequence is TGTGCCAGCAGCCTTAGGTCCCCCGAGCAGTACTTC.